The 16 T cell receptor beta chains below were found in one sample sequenced in a study of T cell responses to AZD1222 COVID-19 vaccine. Clones were read by immunoSEQ multiplex PCR, and TCRdb kept only the in-frame ones, dropping some. The sample carries tens of thousands of clones, roughly 87% recorded once. The sample in question was peripheral blood, obtained on day 0 of AZD1222 vaccination. These receptors originate from an adult in good health.

The chain recombines TRBV27 with TRBJ1-1; D unresolved. There are 14 residues in the CDR3. From germline, CDR1 is MNHEY and CDR2 SMNVEV (reference sequence). V was cut by 3 bases and J by 4 bases, with 12 bases left in between. CDR3 coding DNA: TGTGCCAGCAGTTTTAGGCTCGGAGGCACTGAAGCTTTCTTT. Translating gives CASSFRLGGTEAFF.

J is TRBJ1-4 and V is TRBV6-2 or TRBV6-3; 10 bases match TRBD1. Germline CDR1 is MNHEY and CDR2 is SVGEGT. The CDR3 runs 14 residues. V lost 0 bases and J lost 14; bases outside the gene matches: 6. DNA of the CDR3: TGTGCCAGCAGTTACTCCGGGACAGGGGTCGCTCTGTTTTTT. The encoded protein is CASSYSGTGVALFF.

The chain uses TRBV7-6 and TRBJ1-6, with D possibly matching TRBD1 (5 bases). Germline-derived CDR1 and CDR2 are SGHVS and FNYEAQ. The length of the CDR3 is 15 residues. Trimming removed 5 bases at V and 9 bases at J, with 17 bases between. The CDR3 region is CASSVLRGRGSPLHF. CDR3 in DNA: TGTGCCAGCAGCGTCCTGAGGGGTAGGGGTTCACCCCTCCACTTT.

This chain uses TRBV5-1 with TRBJ1-2; D not certain. The V gene's germline CDR1 is SGHRS and CDR2 YFSETQ. CDR3 length: 13 amino acids. Trimming took 2 bases from V and 7 from J, leaving 12 bases between them. This chain's CDR3 is CASSFGEMLGYTF. The DNA of the CDR3 is TGCGCCAGCAGCTTTGGCGAAATGCTTGGCTACACCTTC.

This chain joins TRBV27 and TRBJ1-5; no definite D call. This CDR3 comprises 13 residues. Between the trimmed V and J ends, which lost 7 bases and 7 bases, there was a span of 14 bases. The germline V gene has CDR1 MNHEY and CDR2 SMNVEV (reference sequence). The CDR3 DNA follows: TGTGCCAGCAACTTGCGGGGTGGCCAGCCCCAGCATTTT. This encodes CASNLRGGQPQHF.

The chain links TRBV18 to TRBJ1-5; TRBD1 aligns across 7 bases. CDR3 size: 15 residues. Germline loops: CDR1 KGHSH, CDR2 LQKENI. J was trimmed by 5 bases and V by 5 bases; bases with no gene match: 9. The CDR3 nucleotides are TGTGCCAGCTCATCCTACAGGGGTGCCGATCAGCCCCAGCATTTT. It is translated as CASSSYRGADQPQHF. The whole variable domain, filled in from reference TRBV18 and TRBJ1-5, reads NAGVMQNPRHLVRRRGQEARLRCSPMKGHSHVYWYRQLPEEGLKFMVYLQKENIIDESGMPKERFSAEFPKEGPSILRIQQVVRGDSAAYFCASSSYRGADQPQHFGDGTRLSIL.

CDR3 DNA: TGCGCCAGCAGCCAAGAGACGGGACAGGGGGGAAATTCACCCCTCCACTTT. This encodes CASSQETGQGGNSPLHF. The rearrangement links TRBV4-1 to TRBJ1-6; 11 nucleotides line up with TRBD1. Germline CDR1 reads MGHRA; CDR2 reads YSYEKL. The CDR3 runs to 17 residues. With V trimmed by 0 bases and J by 7 bases, 5 bases remained unmatched.

The J gene is TRBJ2-7, the V gene TRBV27, with 11 bases matching TRBD2. The V segment lost 4 bases and the J segment 0 bases; nucleotides outside the gene matches: 5. CDR3 length equals 16 residues. Germline V gene lookup returns CDR1 MNHEY and CDR2 SMNVEV (reference sequence). This CDR3 reads CASSSIAGGSSYEQYF. CDR3 coding DNA: TGTGCCAGCAGTTCCATAGCGGGGGGGAGCTCCTACGAGCAGTACTTC.

V and J are TRBV6-2 or TRBV6-3 and TRBJ1-5; maybe TRBD1 (5 bases). CDR1 is MNHEY, CDR2 SVGEGT, per germline. V was clipped by 2 bases and J by 0 bases, with 8 bases between them. CDR3 length: 15 amino acids. CDR3 sequence: CASSYDSYSNQPQHF. The DNA of the CDR3 is TGTGCCAGCAGTTACGACAGTTATAGCAATCAGCCCCAGCATTTT.

The J gene is TRBJ1-6, the V gene TRBV21-1; TRBD1, the table's D call, was not compared with the DNA. TRBV21-1 has pseudogene status. This CDR3 is 16 amino acids long. CDR3 DNA: TGTGCCAGCAGCGCCTGGACAGGGGGCGCGGATTCACCCCTCCACTTT. This gives the protein CASSAWTGGADSPLHF.

The chain combines TRBV7-6 with TRBJ2-2; TRBD1 might be the D (6 bases). Trimming took off 4 bases at V and 6 bases at J, with 18 bases between the two ends. CDR1 SGHVS and CDR2 FNYEAQ come from the germline V gene. The CDR3 is made up of 16 amino acids. For the CDR3, the DNA is TGTGCCAGCAGCTCCACACAGGGTGGACTGGCCGGGGAGCTGTTTTTT. Amino acids: CASSSTQGGLAGELFF.

The chain is built from TRBV19 and TRBJ1-5, with TRBD1 as a possible D gene (5 bases). Germline CDR1 reads LNHDA; CDR2 reads SQIVND (reference sequence). Trimming shortened V by 7 bases and J by 1 base, and 14 bases separated the two germline ends. The CDR3 is made up of 15 amino acids. The CDR3: CASNSGTRSNQPQHF. The CDR3 DNA is TGTGCCAGTAACTCAGGGACGAGGAGCAATCAGCCCCAGCATTTT.

The chain joins TRBV12-3 or TRBV12-4 to TRBJ1-1; 10 bases line up with TRBD1. After removal of 4 bases from V and 4 bases from J, the junction contained 0 bases not matched to a gene. The CDR3 sequence is 13 residues long. The CDR3 loop is CASSWTGGTEAFF. The CDR3 nucleotides read TGTGCCAGCAGTTGGACAGGGGGCACTGAAGCTTTCTTT.

The chain joins TRBV6-5 to TRBJ2-7; no definite D call. V was cut by 6 bases and J by 2 bases, with 14 bases left in between. Germline V gene sequence: CDR1 MNHEY, CDR2 SVGAGI. CDR3 length equals 14 residues. In DNA, the CDR3 is TGTGCCAGCAGCTCCGGTTCCGGCGCCTACGAGCAGTACTTC. The encoded protein is CASSSGSGAYEQYF.

CDR3 amino acids: CASSLQNQPQHF. Written as DNA, the CDR3 is TGTGCCAGCAGCCTACAGAATCAGCCCCAGCATTTT. The chain is built from TRBV6-2 or TRBV6-3 and TRBJ1-5; no clear D gene. V was clipped by 6 bases and J by 4 bases, with 7 bases between them. CDR3 length: 12 residues. Per germline, CDR1 MNHEY and CDR2 SVGEGT.

This chain joins TRBV6-1 and TRBJ2-5; maybe TRBD2 (5 bases). The CDR3 contains 13 residues. V lost 1 base and J lost 5, with 8 bases in between. CDR1 and CDR2 from the germline V gene are MNHNS and SASEGT. This CDR3 reads CASSEVRRETQYF. The CDR3 bases are TGTGCCAGCAGTGAAGTACGGAGGGAGACCCAGTACTTC.